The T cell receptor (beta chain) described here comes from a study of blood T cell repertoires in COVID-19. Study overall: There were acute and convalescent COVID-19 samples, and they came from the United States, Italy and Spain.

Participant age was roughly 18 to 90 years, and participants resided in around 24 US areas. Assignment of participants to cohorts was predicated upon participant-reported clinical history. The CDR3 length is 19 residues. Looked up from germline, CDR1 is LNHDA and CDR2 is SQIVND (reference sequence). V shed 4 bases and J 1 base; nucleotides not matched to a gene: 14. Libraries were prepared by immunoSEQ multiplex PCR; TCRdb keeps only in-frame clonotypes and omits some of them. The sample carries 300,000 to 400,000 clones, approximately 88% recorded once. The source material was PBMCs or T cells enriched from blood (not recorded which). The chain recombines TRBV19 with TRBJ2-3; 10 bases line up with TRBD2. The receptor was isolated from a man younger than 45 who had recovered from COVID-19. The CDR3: CASSRPSGGAGHGTDTQYF. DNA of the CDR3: TGTGCCAGTAGTAGGCCCAGCGGGGGGGCCGGTCACGGCACAGATACGCAGTATTTT.